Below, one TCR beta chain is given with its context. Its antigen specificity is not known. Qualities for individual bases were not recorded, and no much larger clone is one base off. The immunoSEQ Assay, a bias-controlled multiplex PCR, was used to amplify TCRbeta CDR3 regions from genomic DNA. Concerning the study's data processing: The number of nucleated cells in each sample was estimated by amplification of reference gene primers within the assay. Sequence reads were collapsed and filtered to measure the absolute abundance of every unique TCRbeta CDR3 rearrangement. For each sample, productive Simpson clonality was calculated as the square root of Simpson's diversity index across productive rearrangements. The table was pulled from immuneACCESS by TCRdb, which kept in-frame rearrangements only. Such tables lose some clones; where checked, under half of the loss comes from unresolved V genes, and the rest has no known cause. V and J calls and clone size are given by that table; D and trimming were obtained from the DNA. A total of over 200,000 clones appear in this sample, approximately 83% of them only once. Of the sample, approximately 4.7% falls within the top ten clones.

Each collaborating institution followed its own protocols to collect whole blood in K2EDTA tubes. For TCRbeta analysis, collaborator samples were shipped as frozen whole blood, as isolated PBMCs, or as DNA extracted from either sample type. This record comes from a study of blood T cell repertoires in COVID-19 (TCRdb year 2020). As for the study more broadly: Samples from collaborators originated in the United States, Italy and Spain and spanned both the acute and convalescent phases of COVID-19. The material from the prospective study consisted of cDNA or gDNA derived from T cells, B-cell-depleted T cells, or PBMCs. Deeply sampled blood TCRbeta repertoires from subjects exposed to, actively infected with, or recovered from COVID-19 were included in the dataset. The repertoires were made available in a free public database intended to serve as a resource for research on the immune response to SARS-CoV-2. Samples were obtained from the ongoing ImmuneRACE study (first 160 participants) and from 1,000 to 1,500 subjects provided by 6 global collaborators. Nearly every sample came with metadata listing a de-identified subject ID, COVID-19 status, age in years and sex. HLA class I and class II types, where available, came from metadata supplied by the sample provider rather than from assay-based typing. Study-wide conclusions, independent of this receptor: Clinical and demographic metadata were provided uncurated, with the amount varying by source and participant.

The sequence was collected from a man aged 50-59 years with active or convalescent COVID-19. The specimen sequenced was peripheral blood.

The nucleotide sequence reads TGTGCCAGGGTACAGGGGATCGGCACTGAAGCTTTCTTT. It is translated as CARVQGIGTEAFF. In this chain, TRBV30 is recombined with TRBJ1-1; TRBD1 fits 7 bases in the junction. Reading from cysteine to phenylalanine, the CDR3 counts 13 amino acids. The only DNA kept is the CDR3, 39 bases in frame from the first base. Trimming removed 8 bases from V and 4 bases from J; the gene matches leave 10 bases unexplained. Looking up the germline V gene (reference sequence) yields CDR1 GTSNPN and CDR2 SVGIG.